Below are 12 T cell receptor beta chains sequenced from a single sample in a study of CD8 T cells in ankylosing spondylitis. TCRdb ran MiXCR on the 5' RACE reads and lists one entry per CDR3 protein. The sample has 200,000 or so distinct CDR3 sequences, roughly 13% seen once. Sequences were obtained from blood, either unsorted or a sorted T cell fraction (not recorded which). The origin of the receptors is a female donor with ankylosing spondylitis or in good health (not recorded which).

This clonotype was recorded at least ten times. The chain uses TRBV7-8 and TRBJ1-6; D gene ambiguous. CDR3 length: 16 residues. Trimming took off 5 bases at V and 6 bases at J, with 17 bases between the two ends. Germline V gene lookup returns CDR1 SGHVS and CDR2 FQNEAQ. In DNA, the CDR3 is TGTGCCAGCAGCCCTGTCACAATCCAAGTTAATTCACCCCTCCACTTT. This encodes CASSPVTIQVNSPLHF.

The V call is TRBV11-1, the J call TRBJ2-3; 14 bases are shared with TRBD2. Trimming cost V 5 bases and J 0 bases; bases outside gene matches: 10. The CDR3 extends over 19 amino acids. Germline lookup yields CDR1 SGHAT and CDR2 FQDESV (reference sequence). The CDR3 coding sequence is TGTGCCAGCAGCCCTCCGGGACTAGCGGGAGTTACCAGCACAGATACGCAGTATTTT. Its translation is CASSPPGLAGVTSTDTQYF. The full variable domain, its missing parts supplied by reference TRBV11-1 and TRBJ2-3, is EAEVAQSPRYKITEKSQAVAFWCDPISGHATLYWYRQILGQGPELLVQFQDESVVDDSQLPKDRFSAERLKGVDSTLKIQPAELGDSAMYLCASSPPGLAGVTSTDTQYFGPGTRLTVL.

CDR3 in amino acids: CASSLAGQGGGELFF. In DNA, the CDR3 is TGTGCCAGCAGCTTAGCGGGACAGGGTGGCGGGGAGCTGTTTTTT. V gene TRBV7-2 combines with J gene TRBJ2-2; TRBD1 aligns across 9 bases. With 0 bases clipped from V and 7 bases from J, the junction kept 3 bases outside the gene matches. The CDR3 spans 15 residues. Germline V gene data show CDR1 as SGHTA and CDR2 as FQGNSA. The full variable domain, its missing parts supplied by reference TRBV7-2 and TRBJ2-2, is GAGVSQSPSNKVTEKGKDVELRCDPISGHTALYWYRQSLGQGLEFLIYFQGNSAPDKSGLPSDRFSAERTGGSVSTLTIQRTQQEDSAVYLCASSLAGQGGGELFFGEGSRLTVL.

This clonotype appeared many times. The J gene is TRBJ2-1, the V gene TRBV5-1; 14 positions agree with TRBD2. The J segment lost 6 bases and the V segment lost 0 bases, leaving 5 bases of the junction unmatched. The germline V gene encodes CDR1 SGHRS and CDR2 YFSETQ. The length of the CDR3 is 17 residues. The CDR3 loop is CASSLGGGLAGGNEQFF. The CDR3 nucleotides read TGCGCCAGCAGCTTGGGGGGAGGACTAGCGGGAGGCAATGAGCAGTTCTTC.

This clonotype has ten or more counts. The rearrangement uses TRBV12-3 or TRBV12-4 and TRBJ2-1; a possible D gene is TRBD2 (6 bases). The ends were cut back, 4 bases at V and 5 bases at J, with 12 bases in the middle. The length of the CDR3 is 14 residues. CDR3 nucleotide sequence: TGTGCCAGCAGTTGGCGACTAGGAAACAATGAGCAGTTCTTC. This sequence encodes CASSWRLGNNEQFF.

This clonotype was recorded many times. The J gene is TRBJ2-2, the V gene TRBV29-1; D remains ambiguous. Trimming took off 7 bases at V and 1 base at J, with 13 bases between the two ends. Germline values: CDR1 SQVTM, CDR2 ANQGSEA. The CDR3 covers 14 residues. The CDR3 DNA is TGCAGCGGAAGGGTTACAGAGAACACCGGGGAGCTGTTTTTT. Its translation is CSGRVTENTGELFF.

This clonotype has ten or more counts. The DNA of the CDR3 is TGTGCCAGCAGCAAAGAAGGGTTCTCTGGAAACACCATATATTTT. Translating gives CASSKEGFSGNTIYF. The genes are TRBV21-1 and TRBJ1-3. TRBV21-1 is a pseudogene segment. The CDR3 contains 15 residues.

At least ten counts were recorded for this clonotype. The CDR3 protein is CASSLFVESYEQYF. In DNA, the CDR3 is TGTGCCAGCAGCTTGTTTGTGGAAAGTTACGAGCAGTACTTC. The rearrangement joins TRBV7-7 to TRBJ2-7; D uncertain. Looked up from germline, CDR1 is SSHAT and CDR2 is FNYEAQ (reference sequence). The CDR3 is 14 amino acids. Trimming stripped 3 bases from V and 4 bases from J, with 13 bases between.

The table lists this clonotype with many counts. The CDR3 loop is CSASIAGYTDTQYF. The CDR3 nucleotides are TGCAGTGCTAGTATAGCGGGATACACAGATACGCAGTATTTT. This chain joins TRBV20-1 and TRBJ2-3; 8 bases fit TRBD2. The germline CDR1 and CDR2 sequences are DFQATT and SNEGSKA (reference sequence). The V gene end was trimmed by 3 bases and the J gene end by 2 bases; junction bases not matched to a gene: 4. The CDR3 is 14 residues long.

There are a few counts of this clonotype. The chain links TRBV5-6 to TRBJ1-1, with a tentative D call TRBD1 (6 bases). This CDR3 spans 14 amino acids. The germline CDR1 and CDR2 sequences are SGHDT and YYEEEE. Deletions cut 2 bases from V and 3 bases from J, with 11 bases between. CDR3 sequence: CASSFRGRDTEAFF. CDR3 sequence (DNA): TGTGCCAGCAGCTTCAGGGGTCGGGACACTGAAGCTTTCTTT.

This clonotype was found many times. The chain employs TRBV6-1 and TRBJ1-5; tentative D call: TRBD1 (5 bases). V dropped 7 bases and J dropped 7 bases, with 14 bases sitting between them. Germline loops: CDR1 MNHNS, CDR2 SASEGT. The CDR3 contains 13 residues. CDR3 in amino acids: CASTRGPGQPQHF. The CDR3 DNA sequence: TGTGCCAGCACCCGGGGCCCTGGGCAGCCCCAGCATTTT.

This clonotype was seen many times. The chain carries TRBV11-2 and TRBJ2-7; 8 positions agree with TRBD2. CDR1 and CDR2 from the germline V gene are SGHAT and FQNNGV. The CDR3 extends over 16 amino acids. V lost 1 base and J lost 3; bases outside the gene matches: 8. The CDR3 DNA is TGTGCCAGCAGCTTAGGGCGACTAGCGTGGGACTACGAGCAGTACTTC. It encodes CASSLGRLAWDYEQYF.